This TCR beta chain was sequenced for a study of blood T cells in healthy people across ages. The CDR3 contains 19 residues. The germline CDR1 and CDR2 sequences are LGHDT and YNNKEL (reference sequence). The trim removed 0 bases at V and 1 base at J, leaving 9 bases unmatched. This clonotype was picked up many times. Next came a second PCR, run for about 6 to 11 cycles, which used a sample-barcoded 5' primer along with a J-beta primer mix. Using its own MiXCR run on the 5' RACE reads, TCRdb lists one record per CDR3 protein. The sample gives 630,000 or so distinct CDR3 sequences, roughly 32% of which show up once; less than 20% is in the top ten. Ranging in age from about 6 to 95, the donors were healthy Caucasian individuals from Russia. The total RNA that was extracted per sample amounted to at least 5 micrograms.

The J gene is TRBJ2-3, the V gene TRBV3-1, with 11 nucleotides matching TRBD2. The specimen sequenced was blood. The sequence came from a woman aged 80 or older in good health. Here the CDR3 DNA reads TGTGCCAGCAGCCAAGAGCAGGCCAGGGGACTAGCGGGCACAGATACGCAGTATTTT. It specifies CASSQEQARGLAGTDTQYF.